This T cell receptor (beta chain) was profiled in a study of shared clonotypes between healthy human individuals. Study-wide context: Per donor, three plates held CD4 naive cells, three held CD4 memory, two held CD8 naive and one held CD8 memory. Study conclusions and caveats: Clonotype sharing across a handful of donors was observed for around 4.5% of naive CD4 clonotypes.

Clones were sequenced by immunoSEQ multiplex PCR, and TCRdb holds only the in-frame ones, with some missing. The repertoire consists of roughly 2.6 million clones, with around nine tenths occurring once and the leading ten covering around 0.15%. Naive CD4+ cells were CD45RA-selected; the remaining cells were memory. Points on this clone: Its specificity is unknown.

Germline loops: CDR1 GTSNPN, CDR2 SVGIG (reference sequence). The CDR3 covers 12 residues. With 3 bases clipped from V and 11 bases from J, the junction kept 3 bases outside the gene matches. Sequencing used naive CD4+ T cells sorted from blood. Noted subset: CD45RA+ positively selected. The receptor was derived from a young man in good health. The chain employs TRBV30 and TRBJ1-6; 8 bases line up with TRBD1. The CDR3 DNA reads as TGTGCCTGGAGGGAGACAGGGGCACCCCTCCACTTT. This translates into CAWRETGAPLHF. The whole variable domain, remainder taken from reference TRBV30 and TRBJ1-6, is SQTIHQWPATLVQPVGSPLSLECTVEGTSNPNLYWYRQAAGRGLQLLFYSVGIGQISSEVPQNLSASRPQDRQFILSSKKLLLSDSGFYLCAWRETGAPLHFGNGTRLTVT.